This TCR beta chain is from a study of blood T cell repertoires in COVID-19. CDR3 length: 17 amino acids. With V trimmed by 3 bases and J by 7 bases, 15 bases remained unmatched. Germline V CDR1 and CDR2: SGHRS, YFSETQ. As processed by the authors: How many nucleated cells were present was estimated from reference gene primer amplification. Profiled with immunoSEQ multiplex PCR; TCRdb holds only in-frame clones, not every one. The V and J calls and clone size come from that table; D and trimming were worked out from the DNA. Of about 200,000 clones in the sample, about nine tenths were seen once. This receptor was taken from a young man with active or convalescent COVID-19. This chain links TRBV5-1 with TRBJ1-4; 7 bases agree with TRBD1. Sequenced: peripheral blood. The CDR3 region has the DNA TGCGCCAGCAGCTCCTCAAGACAGGGTTTGGAGGGTGAAAAACTGTTTTTT. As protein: CASSSSRQGLEGEKLFF.